This T cell receptor (beta chain) was found in a study of cytomegalovirus exposure and HLA in healthy donors. Overall study findings and caveats: While the bulk of TCR sequences proved rare, some public TCRs turned up in many donors.

Concerning this clone: Its antigen is unknown.

V shed 7 bases, J shed 1 base, and the junction held 10 bases outside the gene matches. Germline loops: CDR1 SNHLY, CDR2 FYNNEI. CDR3 length: 17 amino acids. 13 Jbeta primers and 60 Vbeta primers were used for the PCR. The data were produced by immunoSEQ multiplex PCR, yet TCRdb's version contains in-frame clones alone and is incomplete. The sample lists 150,000 to 200,000 clones, 75% to 80% seen once, with about 1% in the top ten. The chain carries TRBV2 and TRBJ2-5; 12 bases match TRBD2. This sequence originates from a woman between 50 and 59 years old in good health and CMV-seropositive. Sequencing input: PBMCs. The CDR3 loop is CASTLGLAGNVQETQYF. The DNA for the CDR3 is TGTGCCAGCACTTTGGGACTAGCGGGTAATGTCCAAGAGACCCAGTACTTC.